This T cell receptor beta chain was sequenced for a study of T cells in Graves' hyperthyroidism and ophthalmopathy. Points on this clonotype: What it binds is unknown.

V was clipped by 6 bases and J by 2 bases, with 14 bases between them. CDR3 length equals 14 residues. CDR1 is SQVTM, CDR2 ANQGSEA, per germline. TCR beta CDR3 region amplification was performed from RNA transcripts. Carried out on the TCR CDR3, a first-round RT-PCR used the HTBI primer set. TCRdb analysed the multiplex PCR reads with MiXCR anew, one entry per CDR3 protein. Of about 320,000 distinct CDR3 sequences detected, 16% appear once; the ten largest clones hold around a third. The study, taken as a whole, reports: Before onset, by a median of around six months, the model predicted ophthalmopathy. Most expanded thyroid clonotypes above 0.001 recurred in blood.

The patients, who ranged from 18 to 65 in age, presented with newly diagnosed hyperthyroidism lasting under 2 months. The chain joins TRBV29-1 to TRBJ1-3; tentatively, D is TRBD1 (5 bases). Material for sequencing was blood. The receptor was derived from a man in his thirties or forties with Graves' hyperthyroidism. The CDR3 DNA is TGCAGCGTGTTGACAGATACTACTGGAAACACCATATATTTT. Translated: CSVLTDTTGNTIYF.